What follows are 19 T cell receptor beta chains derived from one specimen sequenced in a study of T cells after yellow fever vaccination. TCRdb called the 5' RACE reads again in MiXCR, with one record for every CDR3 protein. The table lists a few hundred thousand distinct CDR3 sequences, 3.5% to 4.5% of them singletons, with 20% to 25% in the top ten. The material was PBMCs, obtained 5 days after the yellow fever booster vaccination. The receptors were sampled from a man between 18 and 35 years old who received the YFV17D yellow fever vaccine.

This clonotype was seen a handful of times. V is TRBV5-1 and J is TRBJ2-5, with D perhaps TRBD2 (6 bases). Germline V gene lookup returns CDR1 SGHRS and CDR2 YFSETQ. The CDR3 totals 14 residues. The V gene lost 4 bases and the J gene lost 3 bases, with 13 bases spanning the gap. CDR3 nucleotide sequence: TGCGCCAGCAGCCCGGGGGTGACAGAAGAGACCCAGTACTTC. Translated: CASSPGVTEETQYF.

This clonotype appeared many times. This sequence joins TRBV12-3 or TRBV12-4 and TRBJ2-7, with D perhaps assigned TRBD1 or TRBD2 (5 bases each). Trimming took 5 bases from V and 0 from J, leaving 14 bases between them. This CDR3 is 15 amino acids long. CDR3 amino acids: CASSITRGSSYEQYF. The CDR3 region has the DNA TGTGCCAGCAGTATAACACGGGGCAGCTCCTACGAGCAGTACTTC.

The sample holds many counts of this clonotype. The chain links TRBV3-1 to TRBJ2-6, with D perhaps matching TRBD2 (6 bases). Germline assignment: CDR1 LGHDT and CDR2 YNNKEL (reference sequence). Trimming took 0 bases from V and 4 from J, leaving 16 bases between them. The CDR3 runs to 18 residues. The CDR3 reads CASSQDLLEGHGANVLTF. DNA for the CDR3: TGTGCCAGCAGCCAAGATCTCCTGGAGGGGCACGGGGCCAACGTCCTGACTTTC.

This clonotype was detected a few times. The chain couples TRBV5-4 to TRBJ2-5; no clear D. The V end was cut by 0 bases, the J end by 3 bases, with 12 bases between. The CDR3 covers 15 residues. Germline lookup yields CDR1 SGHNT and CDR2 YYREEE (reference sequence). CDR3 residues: CASSLEGNTKETQYF. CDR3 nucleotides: TGTGCCAGCAGCTTGGAGGGTAATACTAAAGAGACCCAGTACTTC.

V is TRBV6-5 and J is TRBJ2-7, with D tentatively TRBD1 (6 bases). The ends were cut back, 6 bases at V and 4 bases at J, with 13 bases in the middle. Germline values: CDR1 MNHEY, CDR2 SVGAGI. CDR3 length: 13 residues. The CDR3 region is CASSRGQPYEQYF. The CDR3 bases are TGTGCCAGCAGCAGAGGACAGCCATACGAGCAGTACTTC.

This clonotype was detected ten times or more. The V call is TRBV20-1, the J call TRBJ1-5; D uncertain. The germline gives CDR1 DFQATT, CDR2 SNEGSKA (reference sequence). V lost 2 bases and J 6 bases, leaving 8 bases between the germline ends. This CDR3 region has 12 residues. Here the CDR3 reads CSARPGGQPQHF. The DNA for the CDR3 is TGCAGTGCTAGACCGGGAGGTCAGCCCCAGCATTTT.

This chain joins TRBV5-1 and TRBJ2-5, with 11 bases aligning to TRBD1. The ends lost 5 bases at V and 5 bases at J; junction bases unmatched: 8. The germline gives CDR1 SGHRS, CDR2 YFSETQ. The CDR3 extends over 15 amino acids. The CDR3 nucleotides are TGCGCCAGCAGGGCTGGACAGGGGGCAATGGAGACCCAGTACTTC. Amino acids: CASRAGQGAMETQYF. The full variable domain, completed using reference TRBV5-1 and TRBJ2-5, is KAGVTQTPRYLIKTRGQQVTLSCSPISGHRSVSWYQQTPGQGLQFLFEYFSETQRNKGNFPGRFSGRQFSNSRSEMNVSTLELGDSALYLCASRAGQGAMETQYFGPGTRLLVL.

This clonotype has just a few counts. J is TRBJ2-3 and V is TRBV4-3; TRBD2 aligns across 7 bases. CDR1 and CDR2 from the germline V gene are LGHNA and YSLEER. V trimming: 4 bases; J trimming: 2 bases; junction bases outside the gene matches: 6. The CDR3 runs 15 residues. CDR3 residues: CASSPRGNPTDTQYF. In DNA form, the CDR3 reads TGCGCCAGCAGCCCGCGGGGGAACCCCACAGATACGCAGTATTTT.

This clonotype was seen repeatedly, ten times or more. This CDR3 is CASSLARHTDTQYF. As DNA, the CDR3 is TGTGCCAGCAGCTTAGCGCGCCACACAGATACGCAGTATTTT. The V call is TRBV7-9, the J call TRBJ2-3; D is uncertain. Per the germline V gene, CDR1 is SEHNR and CDR2 is FQNEAQ (reference sequence). The CDR3 has 14 amino acids. Trimming pared 0 bases from V and 2 bases from J, leaving 6 bases between.

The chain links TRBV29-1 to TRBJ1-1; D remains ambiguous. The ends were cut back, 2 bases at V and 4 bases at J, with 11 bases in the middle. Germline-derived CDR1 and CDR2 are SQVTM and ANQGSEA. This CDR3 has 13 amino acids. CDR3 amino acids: CSVEIGRATEAFF. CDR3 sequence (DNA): TGCAGCGTTGAAATAGGTAGGGCCACTGAAGCTTTCTTT. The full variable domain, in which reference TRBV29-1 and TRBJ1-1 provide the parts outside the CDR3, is SAVISQKPSRDICQRGTSLTIQCQVDSQVTMMFWYRQQPGQSLTLIATANQGSEATYESGFVIDKFPISRPNLTFSTLTVSNMSPEDSSIYLCSVEIGRATEAFFGQGTRLTVV.

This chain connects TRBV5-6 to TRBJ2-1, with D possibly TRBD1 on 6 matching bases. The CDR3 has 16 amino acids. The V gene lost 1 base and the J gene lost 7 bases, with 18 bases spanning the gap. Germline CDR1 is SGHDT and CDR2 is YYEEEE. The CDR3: CASSLIRGTHLNEQFF. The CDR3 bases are TGTGCCAGCAGCTTGATCAGGGGTACCCATCTGAATGAGCAGTTCTTC. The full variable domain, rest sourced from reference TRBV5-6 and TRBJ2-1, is DAGVTQSPTHLIKTRGQQVTLRCSPKSGHDTVSWYQQALGQGPQFIFQYYEEEERQRGNFPDRFSGHQFPNYSSELNVNALLLGDSALYLCASSLIRGTHLNEQFFGPGTRLTVL.

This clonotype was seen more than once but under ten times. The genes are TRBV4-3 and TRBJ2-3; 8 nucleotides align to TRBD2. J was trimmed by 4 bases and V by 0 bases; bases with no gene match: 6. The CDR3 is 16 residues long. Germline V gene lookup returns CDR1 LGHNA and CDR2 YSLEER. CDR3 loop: CASSQDTTRGADTQYF. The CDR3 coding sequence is TGCGCCAGCAGCCAAGATACTACGCGGGGGGCAGATACGCAGTATTTT.

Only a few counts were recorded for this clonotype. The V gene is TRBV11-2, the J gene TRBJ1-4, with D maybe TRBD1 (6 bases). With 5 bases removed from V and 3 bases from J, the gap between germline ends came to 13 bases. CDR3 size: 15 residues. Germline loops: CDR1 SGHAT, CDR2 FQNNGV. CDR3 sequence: CASSPRTAANEKLFF. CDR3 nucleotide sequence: TGTGCCAGCAGCCCAAGGACAGCCGCTAATGAAAAACTGTTTTTT.

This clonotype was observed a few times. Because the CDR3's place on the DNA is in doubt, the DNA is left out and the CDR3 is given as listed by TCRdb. The CDR3 is CASSQDFGAGTEAFF. This sequence joins TRBV4-1 and TRBJ1-1; the table's TRBD1 call for D was not verified on the DNA. The CDR3 spans 15 residues, counting both ends. Germline values: CDR1 MGHRA, CDR2 YSYEKL.

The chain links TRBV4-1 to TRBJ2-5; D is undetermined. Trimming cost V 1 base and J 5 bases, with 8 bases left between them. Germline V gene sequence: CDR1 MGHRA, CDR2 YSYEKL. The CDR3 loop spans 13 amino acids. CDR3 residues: CASSQVSWETQYF. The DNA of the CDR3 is TGCGCCAGCAGCCAAGTGTCCTGGGAGACCCAGTACTTC.

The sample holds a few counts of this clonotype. CDR3 DNA sequence: TGTGCCAGCAGCCCACCGACTAGCGGGGGGTTTAATGAGCAGTTCTTC. This codes for CASSPPTSGGFNEQFF. The chain carries TRBV5-6 and TRBJ2-1, with TRBD2 matching over 13 bases. Germline lookup yields CDR1 SGHDT and CDR2 YYEEEE. The CDR3 has 16 residues. Germline trimming cut 4 bases from V and 7 bases from J; bases unmatched to any gene: 8.

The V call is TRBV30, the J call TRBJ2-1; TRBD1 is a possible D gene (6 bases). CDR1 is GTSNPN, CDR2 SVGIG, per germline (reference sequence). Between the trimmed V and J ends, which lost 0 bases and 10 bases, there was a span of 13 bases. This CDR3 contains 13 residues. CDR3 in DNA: TGTGCCTGGAGTGTAGGTCCTAGGGGGGAGCAGTTCTTC. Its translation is CAWSVGPRGEQFF.

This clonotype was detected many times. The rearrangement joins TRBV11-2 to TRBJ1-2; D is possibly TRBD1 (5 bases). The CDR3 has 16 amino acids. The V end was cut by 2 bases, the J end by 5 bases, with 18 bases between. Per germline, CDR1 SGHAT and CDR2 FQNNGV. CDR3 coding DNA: TGTGCCAGCAGCTTATATCGGGGGTTGGAGGTTTATGGCTACACCTTC. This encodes CASSLYRGLEVYGYTF.

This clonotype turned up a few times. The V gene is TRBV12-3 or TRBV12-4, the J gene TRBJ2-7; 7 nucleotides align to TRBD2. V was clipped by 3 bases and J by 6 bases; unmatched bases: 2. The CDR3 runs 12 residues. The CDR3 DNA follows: TGTGCCAGCAGTTTGAGCGGGGCCGAGCAGTACTTC. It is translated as CASSLSGAEQYF.